The rows below give T cell receptor beta chains drawn from one sample of a study of breast tumors, draining lymph nodes, adjacent tissues. Each CDR3 protein gets one entry after TCRdb re-called the multiplex PCR reads with MiXCR. The sample lists tens of thousands of distinct CDR3 sequences, roughly a fifth occurring once. Sequences were obtained from axillary lymph node tissue. The source of these receptors is a female donor with breast cancer. Some clones in this sample may be carry-over from other donors' samples. Each CDR3 is given with its conserved first and last residue. The order of the fields is CDR3 DNA, CDR3 protein, V gene, clone size, D gene, J gene. D genes are given only for firm matches. Size is omitted from some rows. Given values are once, few, many or a class for expanded clones.

DNA: TGTGCCAGCAGAGGACAGCATAACTATGGCTACACCTTC; CDR3: CASRGQHNYGYTF; V: TRBV2; size: many; D: NA; J: TRBJ1-2
DNA: TGTGCCAGCAGCGGAGACAGGGGATACGAGCAGTACTTC; CDR3: CASSGDRGYEQYF; V: TRBV7-9; size: many; D: TRBD1; J: TRBJ2-7
DNA: TGTGCTAGCAGTTTTAGGGCCAAAAACATTCGGTACTTC; CDR3: CASSFRAKNIRYF; V: TRBV6-6; size: NA; D: NA; J: TRBJ2-4
DNA: TGTGCCACCCAAGGCAGGGACTCCTACGAGCAGTACTTC; CDR3: CATQGRDSYEQYF; V: TRBV19; size: many; D: NA; J: TRBJ2-7
DNA: TGTGCCAGCATCGCCAGAAACTATGGCTACACCTTC; CDR3: CASIARNYGYTF; V: TRBV28; size: NA; D: NA; J: TRBJ1-2
DNA: TGCAGTGCTAGATCCGGACTAGCGGGAGGGGCAGATACGCAGTATTTT; CDR3: CSARSGLAGGADTQYF; V: TRBV20-1; size: many; D: TRBD2; J: TRBJ2-3
DNA: TGTGCCAGCATCTCGACTAGCGGGAGATACAATGAGCAGTTCTTC; CDR3: CASISTSGRYNEQFF; V: TRBV5-6; size: many; D: TRBD2; J: TRBJ2-1
DNA: TGCGCCAGCAGCTTGGAGCCCTACAATGAGCAGTTCTTC; CDR3: CASSLEPYNEQFF; V: TRBV5-1; size: many; D: NA; J: TRBJ2-1
DNA: TGTACCAGCAGCCCCGGGACAAGCTCCTACAATGGGCAGTTCTTC; CDR3: CTSSPGTSSYNGQFF; V: TRBV7-9; size: NA; D: NA; J: TRBJ2-1
DNA: TGTGCCAGCAGTGAATCGGGTCTCGCCCAGCCCCAGCATTTT; CDR3: CASSESGLAQPQHF; V: TRBV6-2/TRBV6-3; size: many; D: NA; J: TRBJ1-5
DNA: TGCAGTGCTAGAGGGGGGACTAGCGGGGTTAGCTCCTACAATGAGCAGTTCTTC; CDR3: CSARGGTSGVSSYNEQFF; V: TRBV20-1; size: many; D: TRBD2; J: TRBJ2-1
DNA: TGTGCCTGGAATTTCTACAATGAGCAGTTCTTC; CDR3: CAWNFYNEQFF; V: TRBV30; size: many; D: NA; J: TRBJ2-1
DNA: TGCAGTGCTAGAGATGGGGCGCAAGGGGCCACCTACGAGCAGTACTTC; CDR3: CSARDGAQGATYEQYF; V: TRBV20-1; size: many; D: NA; J: TRBJ2-7
DNA: TGTGCCAGCAGTGAACGCGAGAGTGAAAAGACCCAGTACTTC; CDR3: CASSERESEKTQYF; V: TRBV2; size: many; D: NA; J: TRBJ2-5
DNA: TGCGCCAGCAGCCAGATACTAGCTGCGGATACCCAGTACTTC; CDR3: CASSQILAADTQYF; V: TRBV4-1; size: many; D: NA; J: TRBJ2-5
DNA: TGCGCCAGCAGTTTAGGACTGCGAAGCTCTGGAAACACCATATATTTT; CDR3: CASSLGLRSSGNTIYF; V: TRBV28; size: once; D: NA; J: TRBJ1-3
DNA: TGTGCCAACTACGACCCTTGGGGGCGCGTCGACTATGGCTACACCTTC; CDR3: CANYDPWGRVDYGYTF; V: TRBV27; size: NA; D: NA; J: TRBJ1-2
DNA: TGTGCCAGCAGTGAAGCATACAGGGGCTTTAAAGCAGATACGCAGTATTTT; CDR3: CASSEAYRGFKADTQYF; V: TRBV2; size: many; D: TRBD1; J: TRBJ2-3
DNA: TGTGCCAGTAGTATGTTCCCAGGGGGGAGCTATGGCTACACCTTC; CDR3: CASSMFPGGSYGYTF; V: TRBV19; size: many; D: TRBD1; J: TRBJ1-2
DNA: TGTGCCAGCGGCTCAAGGCAGTACGCCTACAATGAGCAGTTCTTC; CDR3: CASGSRQYAYNEQFF; V: TRBV7-2; size: NA; D: NA; J: TRBJ2-1
DNA: TGTGCCAGCAGCCTCACAGGGGGGCAAGAGACCCAGTACTTC; CDR3: CASSLTGGQETQYF; V: TRBV9; size: many; D: TRBD1; J: TRBJ2-5
DNA: TGTGCCAGCAGCTTGGGGGGGGGGAGAGGCGAAAAACTGTTTTTT; CDR3: CASSLGGGRGEKLFF; V: TRBV5-4; size: few; D: NA; J: TRBJ1-4
DNA: TGTGCCAGCAGCTTACCCTTCTATCGGGAGGGTACAGATACGCAGTATTTT; CDR3: CASSLPFYREGTDTQYF; V: TRBV11-2; size: many; D: TRBD2; J: TRBJ2-3
DNA: TGTGCCAGCAGTCCACTAGCGGGTTACAATGAGCAGTTCTTC; CDR3: CASSPLAGYNEQFF; V: TRBV12-3/TRBV12-4; size: many; D: TRBD2; J: TRBJ2-1
DNA: TGCAGTGCTAGAGAGGGACGCAATCAGCCCCAGCATTTT; CDR3: CSAREGRNQPQHF; V: TRBV20-1; size: many; D: NA; J: TRBJ1-5
DNA: TGTGCCAGCAGTCAATCCCCGCGTGAGACCCAGTACTTC; CDR3: CASSQSPRETQYF; V: TRBV6-4; size: many; D: NA; J: TRBJ2-5
DNA: TGCGATGCTAGGGGTCAAAACATTCAGTACTTC; CDR3: CDARGQNIQYF; V: TRBV20-1; size: NA; D: NA; J: TRBJ2-4
DNA: TGTGCCATCAGTGAGGGACAGGCTGGGTCCGGGGAGCTGTTTTTT; CDR3: CAISEGQAGSGELFF; V: TRBV10-3; size: many; D: TRBD1; J: TRBJ2-2
DNA: TGTGCCAGCTCACCACCCAAAAACCCATACGAGCAGTACTTC; CDR3: CASSPPKNPYEQYF; V: TRBV18; size: NA; D: NA; J: TRBJ2-7
DNA: TGTGCCAGCAGCTCCCTTCGGATCTCTGGGGCCAACGTCCTGACTTTC; CDR3: CASSSLRISGANVLTF; V: TRBV5-6; size: many; D: NA; J: TRBJ2-6
DNA: TGTGCCAGTAGTACCACAGGGGCTGGGAATCAGCCCCAGCATTTT; CDR3: CASSTTGAGNQPQHF; V: TRBV19; size: many; D: TRBD1; J: TRBJ1-5
DNA: TGTGCCAGCAGACCCGGACAACCCTCCTACGAGCAGTACTTC; CDR3: CASRPGQPSYEQYF; V: TRBV6-6; size: many; D: NA; J: TRBJ2-7
DNA: TGCGCCAGCAGCTCTCAAGCGGGCTCCACAGATACGCAGTATTTT; CDR3: CASSSQAGSTDTQYF; V: TRBV5-1; size: many; D: NA; J: TRBJ2-3
DNA: TGTGCCAGTAGTATAGCGAGCTCCTACAATGAGCAGTTCTTC; CDR3: CASSIASSYNEQFF; V: TRBV19; size: many; D: NA; J: TRBJ2-1
DNA: TGCAGCGTTGGTGGGAGTGAGTCCTACAATGAGCAGTTCTTC; CDR3: CSVGGSESYNEQFF; V: TRBV29-1; size: many; D: NA; J: TRBJ2-1
DNA: TGTGCCATCAGTGGTGAACTAAGCACAGATACGCAGTATTTT; CDR3: CAISGELSTDTQYF; V: TRBV10-3; size: many; D: NA; J: TRBJ2-3
DNA: TGCGCCAGCAGCAACGGTACAAATACGCAGTATTTT; CDR3: CASSNGTNTQYF; V: TRBV5-1; size: many; D: NA; J: TRBJ2-3
DNA: TGTGCCAGCACCCCGGGACAGGGGCCCAACAATGAGCAGTTCTTC; CDR3: CASTPGQGPNNEQFF; V: TRBV28; size: NA; D: TRBD1; J: TRBJ2-1
DNA: TGTGCCAGCAGCGCCTCGACAGGGAACGAGCAGTACTTC; CDR3: CASSASTGNEQYF; V: TRBV7-2; size: many; D: TRBD1; J: TRBJ2-7
DNA: TGCAGCGTTGTAGGTCGGGAAGGGGCCCTTAATGAGCAGTTCTTC; CDR3: CSVVGREGALNEQFF; V: TRBV29-1; size: many; D: NA; J: TRBJ2-1
DNA: TGTGCCAGCAGCCCGGGACTAGCGGGAGATATGGAGACCCGATACTTC; CDR3: CASSPGLAGDMETRYF; V: TRBV7-9; size: NA; D: TRBD2; J: TRBJ2-5
DNA: TGTGCCATCAGTAGACTAGCGGACCCCTACAATGAGCAGTTCTTC; CDR3: CAISRLADPYNEQFF; V: TRBV10-3; size: many; D: TRBD2; J: TRBJ2-1
DNA: TGTGCCAGCAGTTTTGGAGGGGTCTACACAGATACGCAGTATTTT; CDR3: CASSFGGVYTDTQYF; V: TRBV12-3/TRBV12-4; size: many; D: NA; J: TRBJ2-3
DNA: TGTGCCAGCAGTTTTGGGGGAGGGACCCAGTACTTC; CDR3: CASSFGGGTQYF; V: TRBV12-3/TRBV12-4; size: many; D: NA; J: TRBJ2-5
DNA: TGTGCCAGCAGCCCAGAGTACTCTTCCTACGAGCAGTACTTC; CDR3: CASSPEYSSYEQYF; V: TRBV7-2; size: many; D: NA; J: TRBJ2-7
DNA: TGCGCCAGCAGCCTGGGACAGCTCTCCTACGAGCAGTACTTC; CDR3: CASSLGQLSYEQYF; V: TRBV5-1; size: many; D: TRBD1; J: TRBJ2-7
DNA: TGCGCCAGCAGCGGGGGACAGGCGAACACTGAAGCTTTCTTT; CDR3: CASSGGQANTEAFF; V: TRBV5-1; size: NA; D: TRBD1; J: TRBJ1-1
DNA: TGCAGTGCCCGAAGGGCTAGCGGACCCACCGGGGAGCTGTTTTTT; CDR3: CSARRASGPTGELFF; V: TRBV20-1; size: many; D: TRBD2; J: TRBJ2-2
DNA: TGCAGTGCTAGCTCCGGGCTAGCGGGCTACGAGCAGTACTTC; CDR3: CSASSGLAGYEQYF; V: TRBV20-1; size: NA; D: TRBD2; J: TRBJ2-7
DNA: TGCAGTGCTGACCGGGGTCCACAAGAGACCCAGTACTTC; CDR3: CSADRGPQETQYF; V: TRBV20-1; size: many; D: NA; J: TRBJ2-5
DNA: TGTGCCAGCAGCCTAGGCCCCGGGGTCCTTGGCTACACCTTC; CDR3: CASSLGPGVLGYTF; V: TRBV2; size: many; D: NA; J: TRBJ1-2
DNA: TGTGCCAGCAGCTTAAGGGGGCTGAACACTGAAGCTTTCTTT; CDR3: CASSLRGLNTEAFF; V: TRBV11-3; size: NA; D: TRBD1; J: TRBJ1-1
DNA: TGTGCCAGCACCCCGGGTCCCCCGACAGGGGGCGTCTACGAGCAGTACTTC; CDR3: CASTPGPPTGGVYEQYF; V: TRBV6-1; size: few; D: TRBD1; J: TRBJ2-7
DNA: TGCAGTGCCTCCCGCGGTGGCGGGAGCGCCCGCACAGATACGCAGTATTTT; CDR3: CSASRGGGSARTDTQYF; V: TRBV20-1; size: many; D: TRBD2; J: TRBJ2-3